Below, 26 T cell receptor beta chains from the same sample are listed, as sequenced in a study of breast tumors, draining lymph nodes, adjacent tissues. Axillary draining lymph nodes of breast cancer patients supplied the node samples. TCRdb itself ran the multiplex PCR reads through MiXCR, one entry per CDR3 protein. The sample holds about 100,000 distinct CDR3 sequences, about 20% seen once. Sequenced: axillary lymph node tissue. These receptors were collected from a female donor with breast cancer. Some clones in this sample may be carry-over from other donors' samples.

This clonotype showed up many times. The chain recombines TRBV2 with TRBJ1-2; 8 nucleotides match TRBD1. With V trimmed by 3 bases and J by 3 bases, 9 bases remained unmatched. The CDR3 runs to 16 residues. Looked up from germline, CDR1 is SNHLY and CDR2 is FYNNEI. Written as DNA, the CDR3 is TGTGCCAGCAGTGACCAGGGGGCGCGGAACGACTATGGCTACACCTTC. It is translated as CASSDQGARNDYGYTF.

This clonotype was detected ten times or more. The chain is built from TRBV7-6 and TRBJ2-1; the D is unclear. CDR1 SGHVS and CDR2 FNYEAQ come from the germline V gene. V was trimmed by 1 base and J by 6 bases, leaving 7 bases between them. CDR3 length equals 13 residues. CDR3 DNA: TGTGCCAGCAGCTTAGTCACCGGCAATGAGCAGTTCTTC. This encodes CASSLVTGNEQFF. Full variable domain (rest looked up from reference TRBV7-6 and TRBJ2-1): GAGVSQSPRYKVTKRGQDVALRCDPISGHVSLYWYRQALGQGPEFLTYFNYEAQQDKSGLPNDRFSAERPEGSISTLTIQRTEQRDSAMYRCASSLVTGNEQFFGPGTRLTVL.

This clonotype was found many times. This sequence joins TRBV2 and TRBJ2-5, with TRBD2 as a possible D gene (5 bases). The length of the CDR3 is 12 residues. With 5 bases removed from V and 3 bases from J, the gap between germline ends came to 7 bases. Germline-derived CDR1 and CDR2 are SNHLY and FYNNEI. The CDR3 is CASSQEEETQYF. The CDR3 nucleotides read TGTGCCAGCAGTCAGGAGGAAGAGACCCAGTACTTC. Using reference TRBV2 and TRBJ2-5 for the parts outside the CDR3, the full variable domain is EPEVTQTPSHQVTQMGQEVILRCVPISNHLYFYWYRQILGQKVEFLVSFYNNEISEKSEIFDDQFSVERPDGSNFTLKIRSTKLEDSAMYFCASSQEEETQYFGPGTRLLVL.

With regard to this clonotype: One base away lies a much larger clone, so this may be a sequencing read error. The rearrangement joins TRBV3-1 to TRBJ2-7; D may be TRBD1 (7 bases). This CDR3 has 14 residues. CDR1 is LGHDT, CDR2 YNNKEL, per germline (reference sequence). In DNA, the CDR3 is TGTGCCAGCCGGGGTGGAGGGGGCAGGATCGAGCGGTACTTC. Residues: CASRGGGGRIERYF.

This clonotype was observed at least ten times. The chain joins TRBV12-3 or TRBV12-4 to TRBJ2-1; 7 bases align to TRBD2. V trimming: 3 bases; J trimming: 8 bases; junction bases outside the gene matches: 10. The CDR3 contains 15 residues. CDR3 amino acids: CASSFPAGDLHEQFF. The CDR3 nucleotides read TGTGCCAGCAGTTTTCCTGCGGGAGACCTCCATGAGCAGTTCTTC.

A word on this clonotype: A much larger clone differs by one base, so this may be a read error. This chain connects TRBV4-1 to TRBJ1-5, with D uncertain. Germline loops: CDR1 MGHRA, CDR2 YSYEKL. This CDR3 region has 15 residues. V gave up 2 bases and J gave up 10 bases, with 18 bases separating them. The CDR3 spells CASSQYQAAAPPQHF. The CDR3 nucleotides read TGCGCCAGCAGCCAATATCAGGCCGCAGCTCCCCCCCAGCATTTT.

This clonotype was observed at least ten times. The chain is built from TRBV3-1 and TRBJ1-2, with TRBD1 matching 11 bases. The J segment lost 3 bases and the V segment lost 3 bases, leaving 6 bases of the junction unmatched. CDR1 is LGHDT, CDR2 YNNKEL, per germline (reference sequence). The CDR3 is 16 residues long. CDR3 in amino acids: CASSQEDRGLYYGYTF. The CDR3 nucleotides are TGTGCCAGCAGCCAGGAGGACAGGGGGCTCTACTATGGCTACACCTTC.

This clonotype was seen ten or more times. This chain links TRBV15 with TRBJ2-3; 7 bases agree with TRBD1. CDR1 is LNHNV, CDR2 YYDKDF, per germline (reference sequence). With 0 bases clipped from V and 0 bases from J, the junction kept 3 bases outside the gene matches. The CDR3 spans 16 residues. The CDR3 bases are TGTGCCACCAGCAGAGATCGGGGACAGAGCACAGATACGCAGTATTTT. Its protein product is CATSRDRGQSTDTQYF.

This clonotype was seen many times. The chain links TRBV7-9 to TRBJ2-7; D uncertain. V was pared by 2 bases and J by 4 bases, with 9 bases between. The germline V gene has CDR1 SEHNR and CDR2 FQNEAQ (reference sequence). The CDR3 length is 13 residues. The CDR3 DNA reads TGTGCCAGCAGCTTACGAGTGTCTTACGAGCAGTACTTC. The encoded protein is CASSLRVSYEQYF.

This clonotype showed up many times. The rearrangement joins TRBV3-1 to TRBJ1-5; the D gene is possibly TRBD1 (5 bases). Deletions cut 1 base from V and 4 bases from J, with 8 bases between. Germline loops: CDR1 LGHDT, CDR2 YNNKEL (reference sequence). The CDR3 covers 14 residues. CDR3 DNA: TGTGCCAGCAGCCAAGGGGACTCGAATCAGCCCCAGCATTTT. Protein sequence: CASSQGDSNQPQHF.

This clonotype was recorded at least ten times. The chain recombines TRBV14 with TRBJ2-1; 7 positions match TRBD2. The CDR3 consists of 16 residues. Trimming removed 0 bases from V and 4 bases from J; junction bases left unmatched: 6. The germline V gene encodes CDR1 SGHDN and CDR2 FVKESK. The CDR3 bases are TGTGCCAGCAGCCAAGATAGGAGCGGGGCTTACAATGAGCAGTTCTTC. Its protein product is CASSQDRSGAYNEQFF.

As to this clonotype: A single base separates this from a much larger clone, so it may be a read error. A read error is likely, as this CDR3 ends without the conserved phenylalanine or tryptophan. The chain carries TRBV11-3 and TRBJ2-5; D call uncertain. V was shortened by 1 base and J by 2 bases, with 17 bases between the two germline ends. Germline values: CDR1 SGHNT, CDR2 YENEEA. The CDR3 consists of 17 residues. The CDR3 coding sequence is TGTGCCAGCAGCTTAGGTGTAGCCGGATACCAACAAGAGACCCAGTACCTC. As protein: CASSLGVAGYQQETQYL.

This clonotype has a count of ten or more. The chain employs TRBV5-1 and TRBJ2-2; no clear D gene. V was pared by 0 bases and J by 4 bases, with 16 bases between. This CDR3 has 17 residues. Germline lookup yields CDR1 SGHRS and CDR2 YFSETQ. The CDR3 sequence: CASSLVYTKVGTGELFF. CDR3 coding DNA: TGCGCCAGCAGCTTGGTTTACACCAAGGTGGGCACCGGGGAGCTGTTTTTT.

This clonotype was counted at least ten times. This CDR3 reads CASSVASSSYNEQFF. CDR3 bases: TGTGCCAGCAGCGTAGCGTCTAGCTCCTACAATGAGCAGTTCTTC. The gene calls are TRBV9 and TRBJ2-1, with D hard to call. V lost 0 bases, J lost 0 bases, and 7 bases lay in between. There are 15 residues in the CDR3. Germline CDR1 is SGDLS and CDR2 is YYNGEE.

This clonotype was seen many times. The rearrangement links TRBV5-1 to TRBJ1-5, with 12 bases identical to TRBD1. Germline V gene sequence: CDR1 SGHRS, CDR2 YFSETQ. With V trimmed by 4 bases and J by 0 bases, 8 bases remained unmatched. The CDR3 runs 18 residues. Here the CDR3 reads CASSLGQGAKSSNQPQHF. The CDR3 DNA is TGCGCCAGCAGCCTGGGACAGGGGGCTAAAAGTAGCAATCAGCCCCAGCATTTT.

Turning to this clonotype: Since a much larger clone is just one base distant, this may be a read error. V gene TRBV6-1 combines with J gene TRBJ1-5, with D perhaps matching TRBD1 (5 bases). The CDR3 length is 13 residues. The V gene lost 8 bases and the J gene lost 7 bases, with 15 bases spanning the gap. The V gene's germline CDR1 is MNHNS and CDR2 SASEGT. This chain's CDR3 is CASGSQGGQPQHF. CDR3 nucleotide sequence: TGTGCCAGCGGCTCCCAGGGAGGCCAGCCCCAGCATTTT.

The V call is TRBV7-9, the J call TRBJ1-1, with 9 bases fitting TRBD1. J gave up 3 bases and V 4 bases, and 0 bases lay outside the gene matches. Germline CDR1 SEHNR, CDR2 FQNEAQ (reference sequence). This CDR3 contains 13 residues. The CDR3 sequence is CASSWTGDTEAFF. The CDR3 DNA is TGTGCCAGCAGCTGGACAGGGGACACTGAAGCTTTCTTT.

At least ten counts were recorded for this clonotype. The chain recombines TRBV5-5 with TRBJ1-4; D is unresolved. The ends were cut back, 5 bases at V and 5 bases at J, with 13 bases in the middle. The germline gives CDR1 SGHKS, CDR2 YYEKEE (reference sequence). CDR3 length: 14 residues. The CDR3 bases are TGTGCCAGCAGACAACGACATAGCAATGAAAAACTGTTTTTT. This translates into CASRQRHSNEKLFF.

For this clonotype: This may come from a read error, since a much larger clone is one base off. The rearrangement links TRBV6-1 to TRBJ1-2; no clear D gene. The germline V gene encodes CDR1 MNHNS and CDR2 SASEGT. The CDR3 has 13 amino acids. V was cut by 2 bases and J by 8 bases, with 12 bases left in between. The CDR3: CASSEPEGTGYTF. In DNA, the CDR3 is TGTGCCAGCAGTGAACCGGAGGGCACGGGCTACACCTTC.

The table lists this clonotype with many counts. J is TRBJ2-7 and V is TRBV9, with TRBD2 as a possible D gene (5 bases). Trimming took off 0 bases at V and 6 bases at J, with 16 bases between the two ends. Germline CDR1 SGDLS, CDR2 YYNGEE. This CDR3 has 15 amino acids. CDR3 sequence (DNA): TGTGCCAGCAGCGTAGGTGGGGAGAGAGGCGTCGAGCAGTACTTC. It is translated as CASSVGGERGVEQYF. Supplemented by reference TRBV9 and TRBJ2-7, the full variable domain reads DSGVTQTPKHLITATGQRVTLRCSPRSGDLSVYWYQQSLDQGLQFLIQYYNGEERAKGNILERFSAQQFPDLHSELNLSSLELGDSALYFCASSVGGERGVEQYFGPGTRLTVT.

This clonotype was detected many times. This rearrangement joins TRBV4-1 to TRBJ1-2; D uncertain. V was cut by 0 bases and J by 7 bases, with 15 bases left in between. This CDR3 comprises 15 residues. In germline, CDR1 is MGHRA, CDR2 YSYEKL. Written as DNA, the CDR3 is TGCGCCAGCAGCCAAGAAGGCAGGAGCGGTGGTGGCTACACCTTC. Translation gives CASSQEGRSGGGYTF.

As for this clonotype: A much larger clone is a single base away; this may be a read error. Since the CDR3 does not end with the conserved phenylalanine or tryptophan, this likely comes from a read error. This rearrangement joins TRBV20-1 to TRBJ1-5; a possible D gene is TRBD1 (5 bases). The CDR3 consists of 12 residues. With 6 bases removed from V and 4 bases from J, the gap between germline ends came to 10 bases. Germline-derived CDR1 and CDR2 are DFQATT and SNEGSKA (reference sequence). The CDR3 DNA is TGCAGTGCAATGGACAAGAATCAGCCCCAGCATCTT. It encodes CSAMDKNQPQHL.

The sample holds many counts of this clonotype. This sequence joins TRBV7-8 and TRBJ2-1; 16 bases map to TRBD2. V trimming: 0 bases; J trimming: 7 bases; junction bases outside the gene matches: 6. Germline CDR1 is SGHVS and CDR2 is FQNEAQ. CDR3 length: 18 residues. CDR3 DNA: TGTGCCAGCAGCTTAGCGGGGACTAGCGGGAGGGCCGGTAATGAGCAGTTCTTC. This gives the protein CASSLAGTSGRAGNEQFF. Drawing the rest from reference TRBV7-8 and TRBJ2-1, the complete variable domain is GAGVSQSPRYKVAKRGQDVALRCDPISGHVSLFWYQQALGQGPEFLTYFQNEAQLDKSGLPSDRFFAERPEGSVSTLKIQRTQQEDSAVYLCASSLAGTSGRAGNEQFFGPGTRLTVL.

The rearrangement links TRBV7-3 to TRBJ1-1; D not certain. The CDR3 has 13 residues. Trimming removed 3 bases at V and 2 bases at J, with 7 bases between. Germline V gene lookup returns CDR1 SGHTA and CDR2 FQGTGA. CDR3 loop: CASSFYGNTEAFF. CDR3 sequence (DNA): TGTGCCAGCAGCTTTTACGGAAACACTGAAGCTTTCTTT.

The table lists this clonotype with many counts. The junction departs from germline at one end; a sequencing error may be responsible. This chain uses TRBV15 with TRBJ2-5; D remains ambiguous. This CDR3 comprises 12 residues. The germline gives CDR1 LNHNV, CDR2 YYDKDF (reference sequence). The CDR3 coding sequence is TGTGCCACCAGCAGAGATCGGTTCCAACCGGACTTC. This encodes CATSRDRFQPDF.

In its sample, this clonotype was seen many times. V usage is TRBV20-1 and J usage is TRBJ1-3; D not certain. V gave up 0 bases and J gave up 1 base, with 7 bases separating them. Germline V CDR1 and CDR2: DFQATT, SNEGSKA (reference sequence). CDR3 size: 14 residues. CDR3 nucleotides: TGCAGTGCTAGAGATACCAGATCTGGAAACACCATATATTTT. Residues: CSARDTRSGNTIYF.